These T cell receptor beta chains were read from a single sample in a study of CXCR3-negative and CXCR3-positive naive CD8 T cells. No DNA is given; TCRdb re-called the 5' RACE reads and lists each CDR3 protein once. This sample carries around 120,000 distinct CDR3 sequences, with roughly 0.59% going to the ten biggest clones. Source material: naive CXCR3+ CD8+ T cells from blood. Receptor source: a human donor in good health. Some clones in this sample may be carry-over from other donors' samples. CDR3s include the opening cysteine and the closing phenylalanine or tryptophan.

CASSSMGGAPSNQPQHF	TRBJ1-5	TRBV28
CASSYEAVAKNIQYF	TRBJ2-4	TRBV6-5
CASRDLPGTSGIGEQFF	TRBJ2-1	TRBV12-3/TRBV12-4
CASRKGYEQYF	TRBJ2-7	TRBV28
CASSVGLADYEQYF	TRBJ2-7	TRBV9
CASSALSNEQFF	TRBJ2-1	TRBV6-6
CASQLPWGEAHDEQYF	TRBJ2-7	TRBV11-2
CSAKTVAGGQQETQYF	TRBJ2-5	TRBV20-1
CSARVPQALNYGYTF	TRBJ1-2	TRBV20-1
CASSPPGMGDTEAFF	TRBJ1-1	TRBV12-3/TRBV12-4
CASSLALSLEAFF	TRBJ1-1	TRBV5-5
CASIDLPGTEAFF	TRBJ1-1	TRBV12-3/TRBV12-4
CASSDRGYEQYF	TRBJ2-7	TRBV10-2
CASSPDNLNQPQHF	TRBJ1-5	TRBV5-1
CASGLGGYNEQFF	TRBJ2-1	TRBV12-5
CASSFQGPQTDTQYF	TRBJ2-3	TRBV12-3/TRBV12-4
CASSLPDSAWIYGYTF	TRBJ1-2	TRBV11-2
CASSMSGRAEELFF	TRBJ2-2	TRBV9
CASSWVSVLMNTEAFF	TRBJ1-1	TRBV5-1
CAASRVASDRETQYF	TRBJ2-5	TRBV15
CASSPSWGTEAFF	TRBJ1-1	TRBV7-9
CASSAVDSPSYEQYF	TRBJ2-7	TRBV9
CASSQAGGPSNEQFF	TRBJ2-1	TRBV4-2
CSASEIAGINEQFF	TRBJ2-1	TRBV20-1
CASGRDPDYEQYF	TRBJ2-7	TRBV14
CASSSTLRAVSSYEQYF	TRBJ2-7	TRBV7-2
CASRPGQGSNEQYF	TRBJ2-7	TRBV7-3
CASSPLGLAGDNEQFF	TRBJ2-1	TRBV5-4
CASSLRSDEQYF	TRBJ2-7	TRBV7-6
CAWSVSGLLNTEAFF	TRBJ1-1	TRBV30
CASSLSNRVVREKLFF	TRBJ1-4	TRBV28
CAISEDSQETQYF	TRBJ2-5	TRBV10-3
CASSTAGQGRTEAFF	TRBJ1-1	TRBV21-1
CASSPVASGLYEQYF	TRBJ2-7	TRBV7-3
CASSPQKGARSYEQYF	TRBJ2-7	TRBV28
CASSFGTRDMNTEAFF	TRBJ1-1	TRBV5-1
CASSYETGDYEQYF	TRBJ2-7	TRBV6-5
CASSSGQNYGYTF	TRBJ1-2	TRBV6-5
CASSLMGGRTGELFF	TRBJ2-2	TRBV12-3/TRBV12-4
CASSERGHTEAFF	TRBJ1-1	TRBV5-1
CASSSGLDGYTF	TRBJ1-2	TRBV7-9
CASRRGAGSNQPQHF	TRBJ1-5	TRBV12-3/TRBV12-4
CASSEARGGTEAFF	TRBJ1-1	TRBV6-1
CASSQQDREYGYTF	TRBJ1-2	TRBV4-1
CASSQAGQGQPQHF	TRBJ1-5	TRBV14
CAWSDHPPGDQNTEAFF	TRBJ1-1	TRBV30
CASSHDLYEQYF	TRBJ2-7	TRBV7-9
CSVAGEARYEQYF	TRBJ2-7	TRBV29-1
CSVEWAGGQETQYF	TRBJ2-5	TRBV29-1
CSVEKDPRGDEQYF	TRBJ2-7	TRBV29-1
CASTRGGADYEQYF	TRBJ2-7	TRBV7-6
CASSLEQGLIGTQYF	TRBJ2-5	TRBV7-9
CASSPRDHTDTQYF	TRBJ2-3	TRBV7-9